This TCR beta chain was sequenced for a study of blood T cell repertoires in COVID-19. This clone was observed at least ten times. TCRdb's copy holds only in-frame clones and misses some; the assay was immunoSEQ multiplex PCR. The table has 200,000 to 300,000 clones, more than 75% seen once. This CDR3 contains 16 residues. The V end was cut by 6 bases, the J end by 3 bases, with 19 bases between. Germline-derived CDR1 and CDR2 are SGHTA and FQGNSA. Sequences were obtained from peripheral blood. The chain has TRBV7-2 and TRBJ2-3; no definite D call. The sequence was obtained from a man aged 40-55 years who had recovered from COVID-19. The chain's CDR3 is CASRLSAVGRTDTQYF. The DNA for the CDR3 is TGTGCCAGCAGACTCTCGGCGGTAGGAAGGACAGATACGCAGTATTTT.